Following are 18 T cell receptor beta chains from one sample sequenced in a study of shared clonotypes between healthy human individuals. Assay: immunoSEQ multiplex PCR; the TCRdb copy retains only in-frame clones and omits some. The sample lists hundreds of thousands of clones, 95% to 98% occurring once. Positively selected for CCR7, the CD45RO-negative cells used as naive CD8 cells excluded terminally differentiated effector memory CD45RA+ cells. The sample consisted of naive CD8+ T cells sorted from blood. The receptors come from a man aged 30-40 years in good health.

This clone was seen only once. The chain uses TRBV6-5 and TRBJ1-5, with D possibly being TRBD1 (6 bases). The germline V gene encodes CDR1 MNHEY and CDR2 SVGAGI. V was trimmed by 6 bases and J by 0 bases, leaving 9 bases between them. The CDR3 spans 14 residues. The CDR3: CASRPGDSNQPQHF. CDR3 nucleotides: TGTGCCAGCAGGCCAGGGGATAGCAATCAGCCCCAGCATTTT.

The V gene is TRBV28, the J gene TRBJ1-2, with 10 bases identical to TRBD1. In germline, CDR1 is MDHEN, CDR2 SYDVKM. This CDR3 comprises 17 residues. The ends lost 5 bases at V and 4 bases at J; junction bases unmatched: 13. The CDR3 nucleotides are TGTGCCAGCAGTGAACAGACAGGGGGCGAAGTGGGCTATGGCTACACCTTC. Protein: CASSEQTGGEVGYGYTF.

V gene TRBV5-1 combines with J gene TRBJ2-1, with D perhaps matching TRBD1 or TRBD2 (5 bases each). Trimming left V 2 bases short and J 9 bases short, with 18 bases between. This CDR3 has 15 amino acids. The germline gives CDR1 SGHRS, CDR2 YFSETQ. The chain's CDR3 is CASSFVWEYGGEQFF. In DNA, the CDR3 is TGCGCCAGCAGCTTCGTGTGGGAGTATGGGGGTGAGCAGTTCTTC.

The rearrangement uses TRBV7-6 and TRBJ2-7; D may correspond to TRBD1 or TRBD2 (5 bases each). The germline CDR1 and CDR2 sequences are SGHVS and FNYEAQ. The CDR3 runs to 12 residues. V lost 3 bases and J lost 3, with 6 bases in between. In DNA, the CDR3 is TGTGCCAGCAGCTTGGGGGACTACGAGCAGTACTTC. This sequence encodes CASSLGDYEQYF. The full variable domain, rest sourced from reference TRBV7-6 and TRBJ2-7, is GAGVSQSPRYKVTKRGQDVALRCDPISGHVSLYWYRQALGQGPEFLTYFNYEAQQDKSGLPNDRFSAERPEGSISTLTIQRTEQRDSAMYRCASSLGDYEQYFGPGTRLTVT.

The V gene is TRBV6-6, the J gene TRBJ2-1; D is unresolved. Per germline, CDR1 MNHNY and CDR2 SVGAGI (reference sequence). The CDR3 runs to 14 residues. V was cut by 2 bases and J by 10 bases, with 15 bases left in between. In DNA form, the CDR3 reads TGTGCCAGCAGTTACCCGCTAGGGCCCCCCGAGCAGTTCTTC. This gives the protein CASSYPLGPPEQFF.

The chain employs TRBV29-1 and TRBJ1-4; TRBD1 might be the D (5 bases). Deletions cut 2 bases from V and 5 bases from J, with 12 bases between. The CDR3 contains 14 residues. CDR1 is SQVTM, CDR2 ANQGSEA, per germline. The CDR3 nucleotides read TGCAGCGTTGAAATAGCAGGGAGAAATGAAAAACTGTTTTTT. It translates to CSVEIAGRNEKLFF. Full variable domain (missing parts from reference TRBV29-1 and TRBJ1-4): SAVISQKPSRDICQRGTSLTIQCQVDSQVTMMFWYRQQPGQSLTLIATANQGSEATYESGFVIDKFPISRPNLTFSTLTVSNMSPEDSSIYLCSVEIAGRNEKLFFGSGTQLSVL.

The rearrangement links TRBV7-8 to TRBJ2-7; maybe TRBD1 (5 bases). Trimming cost V 4 bases and J 5 bases, with 15 bases left between them. Per the germline V gene, CDR1 is SGHVS and CDR2 is FQNEAQ. The CDR3 extends over 14 amino acids. CDR3 DNA sequence: TGTGCCAGCAGCTCCCTAATAGGGGCCGACGAGCAGTACTTC. It specifies CASSSLIGADEQYF.

The gene calls are TRBV6-6 and TRBJ1-1, with a possible D match to TRBD1 (6 bases). CDR1 and CDR2 (germline): MNHNY, SVGAGI (reference sequence). This CDR3 has 14 amino acids. Deletions cut 2 bases from V and 4 bases from J, with 11 bases between. CDR3: CASSYSGGGTEAFF. CDR3 DNA: TGTGCCAGCAGTTACAGCGGGGGCGGCACTGAAGCTTTCTTT.

The chain joins TRBV28 to TRBJ2-6; D gene uncertain. Trimming took off 6 bases at V and 4 bases at J, with 16 bases between the two ends. This CDR3 contains 16 residues. CDR1 is MDHEN, CDR2 SYDVKM, per germline. CDR3 region: CASRIDATLGANVLTF. The CDR3 DNA sequence: TGTGCCAGCAGAATCGACGCCACTCTGGGGGCCAACGTCCTGACTTTC. The whole variable domain, filled in from reference TRBV28 and TRBJ2-6, reads DVKVTQSSRYLVKRTGEKVFLECVQDMDHENMFWYRQDPGLGLRLIYFSYDVKMKEKGDIPEGYSVSREKKERFSLILESASTNQTSMYLCASRIDATLGANVLTFGAGSRLTVL.

The chain joins TRBV10-2 to TRBJ2-5; a weak D match, TRBD1 (6 bases). Trimming cost V 2 bases and J 2 bases, with 15 bases left between them. CDR1 is WSHSY and CDR2 is SAAADI in the germline V gene. This CDR3 is 16 amino acids long. The CDR3 DNA reads as TGCGCCAGCAGTGAGGGGGCAGGGGCCCTACAAGAGACCCAGTACTTC. This encodes CASSEGAGALQETQYF.

The genes are TRBV7-2 and TRBJ2-7, with TRBD2 identical over 13 bases. This CDR3 contains 15 residues. Germline lookup yields CDR1 SGHTA and CDR2 FQGNSA. Unmatched junction bases numbered 1, after V lost 4 bases and J lost 1 base. DNA for the CDR3: TGTGCCAGCAGCTCGGGACTAGCGGGATCCTACGAGCAGTACTTC. Protein sequence: CASSSGLAGSYEQYF.

This chain joins TRBV28 and TRBJ2-7, with a possible D match to TRBD1 (6 bases). From germline, CDR1 is MDHEN and CDR2 SYDVKM. The CDR3 runs to 16 residues. V was trimmed by 6 bases and J by 4 bases, leaving 22 bases between them. The CDR3 protein is CASSQSPDTQGYEQYF. DNA of the CDR3: TGTGCCAGCAGCCAGTCCCCCGATACGCAGGGGTACGAGCAGTACTTC.

The chain carries TRBV29-1 and TRBJ2-2; D is unresolved. This CDR3 is built from 13 residues. Per germline, CDR1 SQVTM and CDR2 ANQGSEA. V was pared by 3 bases and J by 0 bases, with 5 bases between. The CDR3 loop is CSVDLTNTGELFF. CDR3 sequence (DNA): TGCAGCGTTGACCTGACGAACACCGGGGAGCTGTTTTTT.

The V and J genes are TRBV18 and TRBJ2-7; 8 nucleotides agree with TRBD1. Trimming at V came to 3 bases and at J to 2 bases, leaving 12 bases not matched to a gene. The CDR3 is made up of 17 amino acids. CDR1 KGHSH and CDR2 LQKENI come from the germline V gene. The DNA for the CDR3 is TGTGCCAGCTCACCCCCGGGACAGGATAGGCTAACCTACGAGCAGTACTTC. This codes for CASSPPGQDRLTYEQYF.

The chain couples TRBV6-5 to TRBJ1-5, with D possibly being TRBD1 (5 bases). Trimming removed 6 bases at V and 4 bases at J, with 10 bases between. Per the germline V gene, CDR1 is MNHEY and CDR2 is SVGAGI. The CDR3 has 13 residues. CDR3 sequence reads: CASSTGVNQPQHF. The DNA for the CDR3 is TGTGCCAGCAGCACAGGTGTGAATCAGCCCCAGCATTTT.

This clone was picked up one time. CDR3 sequence reads: CASSLHSSDTQYF. CDR3 nucleotides: TGTGCCAGCAGTTTACACTCCTCAGATACGCAGTATTTT. This chain joins TRBV27 and TRBJ2-3; no reliable D call. In germline, CDR1 is MNHEY, CDR2 SMNVEV (reference sequence). V was clipped by 2 bases and J by 4 bases, with 7 bases between them. This CDR3 has 13 amino acids.

The CDR3 here is CASSLGQGKLGEQYF. CDR3 DNA: TGTGCCAGCAGCTTAGGACAGGGAAAATTGGGCGAGCAGTACTTC. J is TRBJ2-7 and V is TRBV11-1, with TRBD1 identical over 7 bases. V shed 1 base and J 6 bases; nucleotides not matched to a gene: 9. The CDR3 is 15 residues long. CDR1 is SGHAT and CDR2 is FQDESV in the germline V gene (reference sequence).

The chain uses TRBV9 and TRBJ2-4; D ambiguous. V lost 4 bases, J lost 6 bases, and 11 bases lay in between. CDR1 and CDR2 (germline): SGDLS, YYNGEE. This CDR3 contains 13 residues. The CDR3 here is CASSPDTRNIQYF. DNA of the CDR3: TGTGCCAGCAGCCCCGACACGAGAAACATTCAGTACTTC.